The entry that follows covers one T cell receptor (beta chain) sequence. This specimen comes from a study of T cell responses to AZD1222 COVID-19 vaccine. Measured with immunoSEQ multiplex PCR; TCRdb has only the in-frame clones, and not every one. This sample has 90,000 to 120,000 clones, with around nine tenths found just once. V was clipped by 8 bases and J by 7 bases, with 7 bases between them. The length of the CDR3 is 11 residues. Germline V lookup: CDR1 KGHDR, CDR2 SFDVKD. The chain employs TRBV24-1 and TRBJ2-2; D may be TRBD1 or TRBD2 (6 bases each). The material sequenced was peripheral blood, taken 28 days after the second AZD1222 dose. This TCR was sampled from an adult who received the AZD1222 COVID-19 vaccine. The CDR3 DNA follows: TGTGCCACCAAGGGGGGCGGGGAGCTGTTTTTT. It codes for CATKGGGELFF.